The text below deals with one TCR beta chain. This sample stems from a study of blood T cell repertoires in COVID-19. About the study: COVID-19 samples from acute and convalescent phases originated in the United States, Italy and Spain.

TCRdb keeps only in-frame clones here, not all; method: immunoSEQ multiplex PCR. The sample includes about 280,000 clones, 80% to 90% of them seen just once. Trimming took off 3 bases at V and 2 bases at J, with 8 bases between the two ends. CDR1 is WNHNN and CDR2 is SYGVQD in the germline V gene (reference sequence). The CDR3 totals 14 residues. The sequence was obtained from a woman between 25 and 40 years old with active or convalescent COVID-19. The chain joins TRBV10-1 to TRBJ2-4; D is perhaps TRBD1 (6 bases). Sequencing was carried out using peripheral blood. CDR3 loop: CASSEGGSKNIQYF. The CDR3 DNA follows: TGCGCCAGCAGTGAAGGGGGTTCCAAAAACATTCAGTACTTC.